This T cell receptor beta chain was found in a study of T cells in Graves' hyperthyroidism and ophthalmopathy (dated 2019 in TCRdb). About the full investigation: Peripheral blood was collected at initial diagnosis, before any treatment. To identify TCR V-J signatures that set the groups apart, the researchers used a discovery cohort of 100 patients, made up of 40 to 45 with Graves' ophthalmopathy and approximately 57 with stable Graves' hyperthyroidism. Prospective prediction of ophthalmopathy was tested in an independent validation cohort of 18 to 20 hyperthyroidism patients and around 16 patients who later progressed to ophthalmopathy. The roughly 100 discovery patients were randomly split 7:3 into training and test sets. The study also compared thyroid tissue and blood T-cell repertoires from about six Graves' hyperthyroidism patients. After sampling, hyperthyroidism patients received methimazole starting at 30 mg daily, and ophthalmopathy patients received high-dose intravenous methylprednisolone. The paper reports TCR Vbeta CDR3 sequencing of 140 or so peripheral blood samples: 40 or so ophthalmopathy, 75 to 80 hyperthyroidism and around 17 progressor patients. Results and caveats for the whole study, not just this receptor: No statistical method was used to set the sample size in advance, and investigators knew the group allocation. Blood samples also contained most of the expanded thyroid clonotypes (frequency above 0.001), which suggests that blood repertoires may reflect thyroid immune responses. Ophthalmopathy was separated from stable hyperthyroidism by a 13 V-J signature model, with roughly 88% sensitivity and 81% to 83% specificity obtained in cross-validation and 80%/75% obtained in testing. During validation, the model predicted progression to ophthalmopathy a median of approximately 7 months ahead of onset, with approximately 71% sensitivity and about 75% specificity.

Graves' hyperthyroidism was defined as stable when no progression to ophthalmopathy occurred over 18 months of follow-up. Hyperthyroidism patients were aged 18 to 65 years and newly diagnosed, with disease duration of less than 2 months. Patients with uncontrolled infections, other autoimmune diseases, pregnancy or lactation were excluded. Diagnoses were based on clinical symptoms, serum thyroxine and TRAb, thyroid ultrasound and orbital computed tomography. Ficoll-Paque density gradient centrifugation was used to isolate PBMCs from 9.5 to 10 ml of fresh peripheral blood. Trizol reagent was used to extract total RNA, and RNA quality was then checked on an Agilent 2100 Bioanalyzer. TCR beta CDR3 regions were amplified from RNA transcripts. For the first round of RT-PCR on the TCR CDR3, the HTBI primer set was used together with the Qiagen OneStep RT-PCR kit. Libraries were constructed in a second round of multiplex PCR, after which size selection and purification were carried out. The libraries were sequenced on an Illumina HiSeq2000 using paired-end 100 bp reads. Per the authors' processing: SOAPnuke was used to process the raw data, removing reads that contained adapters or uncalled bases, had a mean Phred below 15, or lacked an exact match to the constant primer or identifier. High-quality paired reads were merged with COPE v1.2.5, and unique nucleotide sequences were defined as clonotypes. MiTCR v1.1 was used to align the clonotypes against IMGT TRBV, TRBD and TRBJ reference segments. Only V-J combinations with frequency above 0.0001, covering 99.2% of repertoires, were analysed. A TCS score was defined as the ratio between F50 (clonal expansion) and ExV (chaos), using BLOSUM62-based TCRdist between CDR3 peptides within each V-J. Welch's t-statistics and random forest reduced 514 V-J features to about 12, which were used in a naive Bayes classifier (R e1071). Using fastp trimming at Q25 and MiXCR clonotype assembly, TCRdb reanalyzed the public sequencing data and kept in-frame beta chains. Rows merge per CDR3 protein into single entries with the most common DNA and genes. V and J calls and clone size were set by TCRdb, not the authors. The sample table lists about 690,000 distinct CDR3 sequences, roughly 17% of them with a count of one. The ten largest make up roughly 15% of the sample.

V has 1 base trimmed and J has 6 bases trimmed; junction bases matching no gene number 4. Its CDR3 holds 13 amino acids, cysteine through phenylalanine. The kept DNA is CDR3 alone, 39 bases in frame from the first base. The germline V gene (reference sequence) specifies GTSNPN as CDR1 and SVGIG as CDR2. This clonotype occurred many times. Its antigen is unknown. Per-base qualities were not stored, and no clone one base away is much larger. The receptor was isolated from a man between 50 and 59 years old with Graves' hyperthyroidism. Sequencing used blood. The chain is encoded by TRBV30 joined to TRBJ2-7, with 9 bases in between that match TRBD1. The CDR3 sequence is CAWSEGQGLEQYF. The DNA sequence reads TGTGCCTGGAGTGAGGGACAGGGTCTCGAGCAGTACTTC. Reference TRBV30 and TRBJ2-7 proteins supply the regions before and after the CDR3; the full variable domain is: SQTIHQWPATLVQPVGSPLSLECTVEGTSNPNLYWYRQAAGRGLQLLFYSVGIGQISSEVPQNLSASRPQDRQFILSSKKLLLSDSGFYLCAWSEGQGLEQYFGPGTRLTVT.